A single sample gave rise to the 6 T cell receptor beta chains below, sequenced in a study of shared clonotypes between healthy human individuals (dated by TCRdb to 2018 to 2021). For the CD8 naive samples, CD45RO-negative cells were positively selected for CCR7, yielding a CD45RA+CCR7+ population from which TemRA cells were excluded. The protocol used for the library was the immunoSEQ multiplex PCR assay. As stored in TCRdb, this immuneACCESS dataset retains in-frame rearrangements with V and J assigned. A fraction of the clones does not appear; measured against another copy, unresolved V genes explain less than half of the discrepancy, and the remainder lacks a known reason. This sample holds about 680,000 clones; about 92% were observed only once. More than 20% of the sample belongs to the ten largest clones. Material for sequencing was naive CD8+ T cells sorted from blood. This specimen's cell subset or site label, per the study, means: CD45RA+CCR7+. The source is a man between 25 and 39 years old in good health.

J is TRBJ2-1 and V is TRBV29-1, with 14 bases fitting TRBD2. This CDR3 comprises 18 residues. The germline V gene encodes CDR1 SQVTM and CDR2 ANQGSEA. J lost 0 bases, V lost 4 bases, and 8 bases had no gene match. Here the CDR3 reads CSVVGLAGASSSYNEQFF. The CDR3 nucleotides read TGCAGCGTTGTGGGACTAGCGGGGGCATCCAGCTCCTACAATGAGCAGTTCTTC.

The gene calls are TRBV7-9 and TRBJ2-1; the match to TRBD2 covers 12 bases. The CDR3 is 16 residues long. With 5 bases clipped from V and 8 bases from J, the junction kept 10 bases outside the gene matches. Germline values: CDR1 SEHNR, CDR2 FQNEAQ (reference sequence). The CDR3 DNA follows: TGTGCCAGCAGCGGCCGGACTAGCGGGACGAGCTATGAGCAGTTCTTC. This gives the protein CASSGRTSGTSYEQFF.

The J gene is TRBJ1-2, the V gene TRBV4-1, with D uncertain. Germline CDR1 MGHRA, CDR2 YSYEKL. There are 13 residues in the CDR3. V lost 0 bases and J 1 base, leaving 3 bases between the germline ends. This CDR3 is CASSQDGNYGYTF. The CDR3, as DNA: TGCGCCAGCAGCCAAGACGGTAACTATGGCTACACCTTC.

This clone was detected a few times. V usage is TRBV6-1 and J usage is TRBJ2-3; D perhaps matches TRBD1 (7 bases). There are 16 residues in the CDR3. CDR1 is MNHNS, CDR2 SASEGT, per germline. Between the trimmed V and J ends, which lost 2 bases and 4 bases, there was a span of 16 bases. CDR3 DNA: TGTGCCAGCAGTGAATGGACAGGCGGGGTCCCAGATACGCAGTATTTT. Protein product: CASSEWTGGVPDTQYF.

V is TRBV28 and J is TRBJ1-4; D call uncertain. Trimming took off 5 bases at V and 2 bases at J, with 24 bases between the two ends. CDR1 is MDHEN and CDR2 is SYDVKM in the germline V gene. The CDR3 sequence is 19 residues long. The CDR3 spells CASSPNVVREIPTNEKLFF. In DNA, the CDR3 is TGTGCCAGCAGTCCCAATGTTGTGAGAGAGATCCCGACTAATGAAAAACTGTTTTTT.

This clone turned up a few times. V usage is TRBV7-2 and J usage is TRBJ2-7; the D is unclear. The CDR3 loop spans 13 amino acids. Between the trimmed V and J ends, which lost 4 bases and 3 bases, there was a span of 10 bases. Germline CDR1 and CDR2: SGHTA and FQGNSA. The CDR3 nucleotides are TGTGCCAGCAGCTCCTTTTTCAGCTACGAGCAGTACTTC. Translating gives CASSSFFSYEQYF.